Shown below are 21 T cell receptor beta chains from a single sample sequenced in a study of blood T cell repertoires in COVID-19. Produced via immunoSEQ multiplex PCR; TCRdb's table is partial and in-frame only. This table holds about 35,000 clones, 75% to 90% found once. Sequencing was done on a sample of peripheral blood. Receptors originate from a man aged 80 or over with active COVID-19.

The chain employs TRBV6-5 and TRBJ2-2, with 7 nucleotides matching TRBD1. Unmatched junction bases numbered 2, after V lost 2 bases and J lost 5 bases. This CDR3 comprises 14 residues. Germline V lookup: CDR1 MNHEY, CDR2 SVGAGI. The CDR3 spells CASSYLTGTGELFF. In nucleotides, the CDR3 is TGTGCCAGCAGTTACCTGACAGGGACCGGGGAGCTGTTTTTT.

The CDR3 region has the DNA TGCGCCAGCAGCCAAAGCTGGACTAGCGATTACGAGCAGTACTTC. This encodes CASSQSWTSDYEQYF. The chain links TRBV4-3 to TRBJ2-7; the match to TRBD2 covers 9 bases. Germline assignment: CDR1 LGHNA and CDR2 YSLEER. The CDR3 extends over 15 amino acids. The V and J ends lost 2 bases and 4 bases, in that order; junction bases with no gene match: 6.

In its sample, this clone was seen once. The rearrangement uses TRBV6-5 and TRBJ1-2, with TRBD1 identical over 9 bases. Trimming cost V 3 bases and J 8 bases; bases outside gene matches: 13. Germline-derived CDR1 and CDR2 are MNHEY and SVGAGI. The CDR3 is 16 residues long. In nucleotides, the CDR3 is TGTGCCAGCAGTTATGGACAGGGGATTACGATGGGAGGCTACACCTTC. It yields the protein CASSYGQGITMGGYTF.

The J gene is TRBJ1-2, the V gene TRBV3-1 (or the pseudogene TRBV3-2), with 7 bases fitting TRBD1. The CDR3 length is 14 residues. CDR1 and CDR2 (germline): LGHDT, YNNKEL (reference sequence). V lost 2 bases to trimming and J lost 2 bases; unmatched junction nucleotides: 2. CDR3 nucleotide sequence: TGTGCCAGCAGCCAACTACAGGGGAACTATGGCTACACCTTC. This translates into CASSQLQGNYGYTF.

This chain joins TRBV7-2 and TRBJ2-4; possible D gene TRBD2, 5 bases. The CDR3 is 17 residues long. V dropped 3 bases and J dropped 0 bases, with 15 bases sitting between them. Germline values: CDR1 SGHTA, CDR2 FQGNSA. The CDR3 sequence is CASSFGGLSLAKNIQYF. CDR3 bases: TGTGCCAGCAGCTTCGGCGGACTCTCCTTAGCCAAAAACATTCAGTACTTC.

J is TRBJ2-5 and V is TRBV6-5, with 8 bases identical to TRBD2. Trimming at V came to 6 bases and at J to 4 bases, leaving 4 bases not matched to a gene. Germline V CDR1 and CDR2: MNHEY, SVGAGI. CDR3 size: 13 residues. Here the CDR3 reads CASRGLGGETQYF. CDR3 bases: TGTGCCAGCAGGGGACTAGGTGGAGAGACCCAGTACTTC.

This chain uses TRBV7-2 with TRBJ2-7, with 9 nucleotides matching TRBD1. The length of the CDR3 is 15 residues. Germline loops: CDR1 SGHTA, CDR2 FQGNSA. V dropped 1 base and J dropped 3; count of bases not matched to a gene: 4. CDR3 residues: CASSLDGQGIYEQYF. The CDR3, as DNA: TGTGCCAGCAGCTTAGATGGACAGGGGATCTACGAGCAGTACTTC.

The chain uses TRBV24-1 and TRBJ1-1; a possible D gene is TRBD1 (5 bases). V gave up 0 bases and J gave up 5 bases, with 6 bases separating them. The CDR3 length is 13 residues. Germline V gene sequence: CDR1 KGHDR, CDR2 SFDVKD. CDR3 nucleotide sequence: TGTGCCACCAGTGATTTGCAGGGAACTGAAGCTTTCTTT. Residues: CATSDLQGTEAFF.

Only a few counts were recorded for this clone. The V and J genes are TRBV7-8 and TRBJ2-1; 7 bases align to TRBD2. Germline loops: CDR1 SGHVS, CDR2 FQNEAQ. V lost 5 bases, J lost 4 bases, and 11 bases stayed unmatched. The CDR3 loop spans 16 amino acids. CDR3 in DNA: TGTGCCAGCAGCCGGTCGGGCGGGAGAGGGTACAATGAGCAGTTCTTC. Its translation is CASSRSGGRGYNEQFF.

The chain joins TRBV5-4 to TRBJ2-1; 7 bases fit TRBD1. The CDR3 length is 12 residues. Germline CDR1 is SGHNT and CDR2 is YYREEE (reference sequence). The J segment lost 9 bases and the V segment lost 2 bases, leaving 2 bases of the junction unmatched. The CDR3: CASSFRDSEQFF. In DNA form, the CDR3 reads TGTGCCAGCAGCTTCCGGGACAGTGAGCAGTTCTTC.

The chain links TRBV5-4 to TRBJ2-7, with TRBD2 identical over 8 bases. The CDR3 runs 14 residues. V was clipped by 4 bases and J by 0 bases; unmatched bases: 3. Looked up from germline, CDR1 is SGHNT and CDR2 is YYREEE (reference sequence). CDR3 sequence: CASSTTSDSYEQYF. For the CDR3, the DNA is TGTGCCAGCAGCACGACTAGCGACTCCTACGAGCAGTACTTC. Using reference TRBV5-4 and TRBJ2-7 for the parts outside the CDR3, the full variable domain is ETGVTQSPTHLIKTRGQQVTLRCSSQSGHNTVSWYQQALGQGPQFIFQYYREEENGRGNFPPRFSGLQFPNYSSELNVNALELDDSALYLCASSTTSDSYEQYFGPGTRLTVT.

The V call is TRBV9, the J call TRBJ2-2, with TRBD1 matching 12 bases. Germline loops: CDR1 SGDLS, CDR2 YYNGEE. The trim removed 3 bases at V and 5 bases at J, leaving 5 bases unmatched. The length of the CDR3 is 16 residues. The CDR3 region is CASSGDRGRRTGELFF. Here the CDR3 DNA reads TGTGCCAGCAGCGGGGACAGGGGGCGCCGGACCGGGGAGCTGTTTTTT.

The rearrangement uses TRBV28 and TRBJ2-6; 8 bases fit TRBD1. Germline CDR1 and CDR2: MDHEN and SYDVKM. The CDR3 runs 17 residues. The V gene end was trimmed by 6 bases and the J gene end by 0 bases; junction bases not matched to a gene: 7. The CDR3 loop reads CASSRPQGVSGANVLTF. DNA of the CDR3: TGTGCCAGCAGCCGACCACAGGGGGTCTCTGGGGCCAACGTCCTGACTTTC.

The chain employs TRBV29-1 and TRBJ1-2; a possible D gene is TRBD1 (5 bases). Germline-derived CDR1 and CDR2 are SQVTM and ANQGSEA. V lost 4 bases, J lost 6 bases, and 12 bases lay in between. There are 12 residues in the CDR3. CDR3 bases: TGCAGCGTTGGGGGGGGACGGAATGGCTACACCTTC. This translates into CSVGGGRNGYTF.

V and J are TRBV7-9 and TRBJ1-2, with 8 bases aligning to TRBD1. The CDR3 loop spans 15 amino acids. Trimming removed 4 bases from V and 8 bases from J; junction bases left unmatched: 12. Germline V gene sequence: CDR1 SEHNR, CDR2 FQNEAQ (reference sequence). CDR3 loop: CASSSRDRRIIGYTF. The CDR3 nucleotides read TGTGCCAGCAGCTCCCGGGACAGGCGAATCATAGGCTACACCTTC.

The table lists this clone with a count of one. The chain recombines TRBV7-2 with TRBJ2-5; possible D gene TRBD2, 7 bases. The CDR3 runs 16 residues. CDR1 and CDR2 (germline): SGHTA, FQGNSA. V was shortened by 7 bases and J by 7 bases, with 25 bases between the two germline ends. For the CDR3, the DNA is TGTGCCAGCAACCTGGGGGGGCGGGGATTTCGGAGGACCCAGTACTTC. Its translation is CASNLGGRGFRRTQYF.

This chain links TRBV28 with TRBJ1-2, with no clear D. The CDR3 loop spans 15 amino acids. Deletions cut 5 bases from V and 4 bases from J, with 17 bases between. Germline assignment: CDR1 MDHEN and CDR2 SYDVKM. As DNA, the CDR3 is TGTGCCAGCAGTGAGTACGGGAACCGGGCCTATGGCTACACCTTC. It encodes CASSEYGNRAYGYTF.

The genes are TRBV20-1 and TRBJ2-7, with unresolved D. CDR1 is DFQATT and CDR2 is SNEGSKA in the germline V gene (reference sequence). V was shortened by 6 bases and J by 9 bases, with 15 bases between the two germline ends. This CDR3 region has 11 residues. Here the CDR3 DNA reads TGCAGTGCAGATCACGGAGAAGGGCAGTACTTC. This gives the protein CSADHGEGQYF.

The chain couples TRBV7-9 to TRBJ1-5; D is unclear. Deletions cut 2 bases from V and 1 base from J, with 6 bases between. The CDR3 consists of 14 residues. Germline CDR1 is SEHNR and CDR2 is FQNEAQ (reference sequence). CDR3: CASSLSLSNQPQHF. In DNA, the CDR3 is TGTGCCAGCAGCTTAAGCCTCAGCAATCAGCCCCAGCATTTT.

For the CDR3, the DNA is TGTGCCAGCAGTGAAGCGTGGACAGGGATTAAATACGTCCTGACTTTC. This sequence encodes CASSEAWTGIKYVLTF. This chain uses TRBV6-1 with TRBJ2-6, with 8 nucleotides matching TRBD1. The CDR3 is 16 amino acids. V lost 0 bases and J lost 11; bases outside the gene matches: 9. Germline-derived CDR1 and CDR2 are MNHNS and SASEGT.

The chain recombines TRBV2 with TRBJ1-6; tentatively, D is TRBD1 (5 bases). V lost 7 bases to trimming and J lost 7 bases, with 17 bases between them. The germline V gene encodes CDR1 SNHLY and CDR2 FYNNEI. The CDR3 runs 15 residues. The CDR3 bases are TGTGCCAGCACGAATCCCGGGACTCAGAATTCACCCCTCCACTTT. It encodes CASTNPGTQNSPLHF.